The 14 T cell receptor beta chains below all came from one sample that was sequenced in a study of control samples from healthy donors and cancer patients. TCRdb's table, derived via immunoSEQ multiplex PCR, lists solely in-frame clones and lacks some. This table has 200,000 or so clones, around 94% appearing once. Input material: blood. These receptor sequences come from a middle-aged man in good health.

CDR3 in DNA: TGTGCCAGCAGCGCTGTATCCCACTCTGGAAACACCATATATTTT. Its translation is CASSAVSHSGNTIYF. The chain has TRBV5-6 and TRBJ1-3, with unresolved D. Between the trimmed V and J ends, which lost 4 bases and 0 bases, there was a span of 11 bases. Looked up from germline, CDR1 is SGHDT and CDR2 is YYEEEE. The CDR3 loop spans 15 amino acids.

The gene calls are TRBV24-1 and TRBJ2-1, with 12 bases aligning to TRBD2. This CDR3 region has 16 residues. The germline gives CDR1 KGHDR, CDR2 SFDVKD. Trimming at V came to 1 base and at J to 8 bases, leaving 5 bases not matched to a gene. The CDR3 bases are TGTGCCACCAGTGATTTCTCGGCTAGCGGGAGGGATGAGCAGTTCTTC. It translates to CATSDFSASGRDEQFF.

The chain joins TRBV5-4 to TRBJ2-3, with a tentative D call TRBD1 (7 bases). This CDR3 has 16 residues. Germline assignment: CDR1 SGHNT and CDR2 YYREEE (reference sequence). The V and J ends lost 4 bases and 2 bases respectively, with 17 bases between them. CDR3 nucleotide sequence: TGTGCCAGCAGCCCTCGGAGGGGGCCCGACACAGATACGCAGTATTTT. It codes for CASSPRRGPDTDTQYF.

V usage is TRBV5-1 and J usage is TRBJ2-7, with a possible D match to TRBD1 (5 bases). The CDR3 is 13 amino acids. Trimming shortened V by 2 bases and J by 6 bases, and 12 bases separated the two germline ends. Germline V CDR1 and CDR2: SGHRS, YFSETQ. CDR3 region: CASSLQGASEQYV. DNA for the CDR3: TGCGCCAGCAGCTTACAAGGGGCGTCCGAGCAGTACGTC.

The chain recombines TRBV2 with TRBJ2-4; no clear D gene. V was trimmed by 6 bases and J by 6 bases, leaving 12 bases between them. This CDR3 has 13 amino acids. In germline, CDR1 is SNHLY, CDR2 FYNNEI. CDR3: CASSPRLGNIQYF. The CDR3 nucleotides read TGTGCCAGCAGCCCCAGGCTGGGAAACATTCAGTACTTC. The full variable domain, rest sourced from reference TRBV2 and TRBJ2-4, is EPEVTQTPSHQVTQMGQEVILRCVPISNHLYFYWYRQILGQKVEFLVSFYNNEISEKSEIFDDQFSVERPDGSNFTLKIRSTKLEDSAMYFCASSPRLGNIQYFGAGTRLSVL.

The rearrangement links TRBV7-2 to TRBJ2-7; the D gene is possibly TRBD1 (6 bases). This CDR3 is 13 amino acids long. Germline loops: CDR1 SGHTA, CDR2 FQGNSA. V was pared by 1 base and J by 3 bases, with 7 bases between. The CDR3, as DNA: TGTGCCAGCAGCTTAGTGGACAGCTACGAGCAGTACTTC. Amino acids: CASSLVDSYEQYF. The variable domain in full, completed from reference TRBV7-2 and TRBJ2-7, reads GAGVSQSPSNKVTEKGKDVELRCDPISGHTALYWYRQSLGQGLEFLIYFQGNSAPDKSGLPSDRFSAERTGGSVSTLTIQRTQQEDSAVYLCASSLVDSYEQYFGPGTRLTVT.

The chain joins TRBV2 to TRBJ2-5; TRBD1 matches 7 bases. The CDR3 contains 13 residues. CDR1 is SNHLY, CDR2 FYNNEI, per germline. J was trimmed by 4 bases and V by 10 bases; bases with no gene match: 9. CDR3 amino acids: CATQGQSGETQYF. In DNA form, the CDR3 reads TGTGCCACGCAGGGACAGAGCGGAGAGACCCAGTACTTC.

This rearrangement joins TRBV7-3 to TRBJ1-6; D is undetermined. Trimming took off 2 bases at V and 0 bases at J, with 11 bases between the two ends. CDR3 size: 17 residues. Germline CDR1 is SGHTA and CDR2 is FQGTGA. Written as DNA, the CDR3 is TGTGCCAGCAGCTTAGTGCCAGCGGTCTCCTATAATTCACCCCTCCACTTT. It encodes CASSLVPAVSYNSPLHF.

The rearrangement links TRBV5-1 to TRBJ1-5; TRBD1 agrees at 9 bases. CDR1 is SGHRS, CDR2 YFSETQ, per germline. V shed 5 bases, J shed 5 bases, and the junction held 8 bases outside the gene matches. The CDR3 sequence is 15 residues long. The DNA for the CDR3 is TGCGCCAGCAGACAGGGACAGGGATGGGATCAGCCCCAGCATTTT. This encodes CASRQGQGWDQPQHF. The full variable domain, rest sourced from reference TRBV5-1 and TRBJ1-5, is KAGVTQTPRYLIKTRGQQVTLSCSPISGHRSVSWYQQTPGQGLQFLFEYFSETQRNKGNFPGRFSGRQFSNSRSEMNVSTLELGDSALYLCASRQGQGWDQPQHFGDGTRLSIL.

The rearrangement links TRBV28 to TRBJ2-4, with 7 positions matching TRBD1. The germline gives CDR1 MDHEN, CDR2 SYDVKM. This CDR3 has 14 residues. V was pared by 2 bases and J by 7 bases, with 5 bases of the junction left unmatched. CDR3 bases: TGTGCCAGCAGTTTAAGGGGGCCGAGGAACATTCAGTACTTC. This gives the protein CASSLRGPRNIQYF.

The V gene is TRBV5-4, the J gene TRBJ2-7; weak D call: TRBD1 (6 bases). Trimming shortened V by 4 bases and J by 0 bases, and 17 bases separated the two germline ends. The CDR3 sequence is 16 residues long. From germline, CDR1 is SGHNT and CDR2 YYREEE (reference sequence). The CDR3 here is CASSRGGRRSSYEQYV. In DNA form, the CDR3 reads TGTGCCAGCAGCCGAGGGGGACGGAGAAGCTCCTACGAGCAGTACGTC.

This clone occurred once. This chain uses TRBV6-1 with TRBJ1-5; no firm D call. CDR3 length: 13 amino acids. The germline V and J ends were trimmed by 3 bases and 3 bases, with 6 bases remaining between them. CDR1 MNHNS and CDR2 SASEGT come from the germline V gene. CDR3 in DNA: TGTGCCAGCAGTGACAGATTCAATCAGCCCCAGCATTTT. Amino acid sequence: CASSDRFNQPQHF.

This chain links TRBV15 with TRBJ2-7; D is unresolved. The CDR3 has 13 residues. CDR1 and CDR2 from the germline V gene are LNHNV and YYDKDF (reference sequence). V shed 8 bases and J shed 3 bases, with 14 bases lying between them. The DNA for the CDR3 is TGTGCCACCCGACCGGGCACGAGCTACGAGCAGTACGTC. Translating it yields CATRPGTSYEQYV.

The chain uses TRBV6-5 and TRBJ1-4; D gene uncertain. Germline-derived CDR1 and CDR2 are MNHEY and SVGAGI. The CDR3 consists of 13 residues. Trimming took 7 bases from V and 3 from J, leaving 9 bases between them. CDR3 bases: TGTGCCAGCACCGTGGCCCCTAATGAAAAACTGTTTTTT. Encoded protein: CASTVAPNEKLFF.